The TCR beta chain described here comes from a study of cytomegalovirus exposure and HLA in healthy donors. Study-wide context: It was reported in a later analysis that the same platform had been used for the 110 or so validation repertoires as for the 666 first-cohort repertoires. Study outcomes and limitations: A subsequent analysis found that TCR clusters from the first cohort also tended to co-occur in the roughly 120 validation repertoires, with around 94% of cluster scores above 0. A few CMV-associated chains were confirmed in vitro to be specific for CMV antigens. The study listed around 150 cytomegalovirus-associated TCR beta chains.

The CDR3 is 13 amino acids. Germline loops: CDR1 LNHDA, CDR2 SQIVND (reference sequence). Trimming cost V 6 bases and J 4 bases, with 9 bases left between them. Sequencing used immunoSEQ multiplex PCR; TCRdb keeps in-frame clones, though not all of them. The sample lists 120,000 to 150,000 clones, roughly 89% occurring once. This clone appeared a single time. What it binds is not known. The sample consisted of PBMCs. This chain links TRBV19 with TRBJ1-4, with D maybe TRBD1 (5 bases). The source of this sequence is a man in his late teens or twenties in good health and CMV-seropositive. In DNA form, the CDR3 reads TGTGCCAGTAGCGACAGATTTAATGAAAAACTGTTTTTT. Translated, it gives CASSDRFNEKLFF.